The sequence of this T cell receptor beta chain was determined in a study of blood T cell repertoires in COVID-19. Across the whole study: The cDNA or gDNA used as material had been derived from T cells, B-cell-depleted T cells, or PBMCs.

Methods used by the authors: By means of reference gene primer amplification, nucleated cell counts were estimated. Sequencing was performed with immunoSEQ multiplex PCR; in TCRdb, only in-frame clones are kept and a portion is missing. That table supplies the V and J calls and clone size; D and trimming were determined from the DNA. Among about 310,000 clones, roughly 89% were seen once, and the ten largest hold roughly a tenth. This clone turned up a few times. The CDR3 is 16 residues long. Unmatched junction bases numbered 10, after V lost 4 bases and J lost 1 base. Germline V CDR1 and CDR2: SGHRS, YFSETQ.

Sequencing input: PBMCs or T cells enriched from blood (not recorded which). This TCR derives from a woman aged 25 to 45 who had recovered from COVID-19. The chain links TRBV5-1 to TRBJ1-2; the match to TRBD1 covers 7 bases. CDR3 sequence: CASSRSLGGGNYGYTF. The CDR3 coding sequence is TGCGCCAGCAGCCGTTCGTTAGGGGGCGGTAACTATGGCTACACCTTC.